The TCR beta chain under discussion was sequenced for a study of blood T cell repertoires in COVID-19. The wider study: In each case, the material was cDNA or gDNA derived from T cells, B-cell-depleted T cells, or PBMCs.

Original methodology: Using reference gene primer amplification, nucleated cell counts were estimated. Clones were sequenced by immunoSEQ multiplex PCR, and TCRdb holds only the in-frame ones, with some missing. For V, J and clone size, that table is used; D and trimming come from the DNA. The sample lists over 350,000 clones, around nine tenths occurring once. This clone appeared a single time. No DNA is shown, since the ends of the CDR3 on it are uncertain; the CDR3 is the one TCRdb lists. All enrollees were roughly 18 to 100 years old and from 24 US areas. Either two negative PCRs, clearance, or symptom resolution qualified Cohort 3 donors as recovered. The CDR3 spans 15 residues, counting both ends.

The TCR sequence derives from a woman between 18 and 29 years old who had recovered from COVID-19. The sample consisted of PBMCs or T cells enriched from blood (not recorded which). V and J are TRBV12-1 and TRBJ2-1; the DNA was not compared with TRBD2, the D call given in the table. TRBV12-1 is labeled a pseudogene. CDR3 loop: CASSFAGGAYNEQFF.